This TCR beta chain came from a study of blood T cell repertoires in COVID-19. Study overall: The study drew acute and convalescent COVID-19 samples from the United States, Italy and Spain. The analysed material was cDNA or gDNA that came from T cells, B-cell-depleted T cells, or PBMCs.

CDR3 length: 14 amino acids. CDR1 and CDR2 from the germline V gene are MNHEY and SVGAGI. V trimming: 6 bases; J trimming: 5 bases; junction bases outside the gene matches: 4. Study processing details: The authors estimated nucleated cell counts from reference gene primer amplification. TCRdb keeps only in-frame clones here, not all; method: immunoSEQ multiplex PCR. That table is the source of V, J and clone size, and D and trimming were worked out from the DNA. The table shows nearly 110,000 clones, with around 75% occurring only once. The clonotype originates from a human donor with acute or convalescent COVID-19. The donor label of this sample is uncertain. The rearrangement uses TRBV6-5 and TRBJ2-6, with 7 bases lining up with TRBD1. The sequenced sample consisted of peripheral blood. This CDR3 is CASSTGVRANVLTF. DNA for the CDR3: TGTGCCAGCAGCACAGGGGTTAGGGCCAACGTCCTGACTTTC.